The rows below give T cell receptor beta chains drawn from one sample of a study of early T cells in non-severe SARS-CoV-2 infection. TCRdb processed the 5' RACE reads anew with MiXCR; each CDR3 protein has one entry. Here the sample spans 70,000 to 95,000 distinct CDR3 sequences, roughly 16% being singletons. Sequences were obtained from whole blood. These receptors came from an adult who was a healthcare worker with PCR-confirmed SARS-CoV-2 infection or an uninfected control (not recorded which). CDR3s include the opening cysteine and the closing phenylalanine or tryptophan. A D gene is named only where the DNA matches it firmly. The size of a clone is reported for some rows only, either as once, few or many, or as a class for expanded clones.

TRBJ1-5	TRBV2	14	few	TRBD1	TGTGCCAGCAGCAGACAGGGGAGGGATCAGCCCCAGCATTTT	CASSRQGRDQPQHF
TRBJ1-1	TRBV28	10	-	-	TGTGCCAGCAGGTCGGGAGGGGCTTTCTTT	CASRSGGAFF
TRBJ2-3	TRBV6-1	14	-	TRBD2	TGTGCCAGCAGTGGAGCGGGGGGGCCCGATACGCAGTATTTT	CASSGAGGPDTQYF
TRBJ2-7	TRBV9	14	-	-	TGTGCCAGCAGCCCCCGGACTGATGCCTACGAGCAGTACTTC	CASSPRTDAYEQYF
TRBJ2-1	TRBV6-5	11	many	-	TGTGCCAGCAGTTATCGATTTGAGCAGTTCTTC	CASSYRFEQFF
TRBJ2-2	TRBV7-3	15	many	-	TGTGCCAGCAGCGTAGGGGATATGGACACCGGGGAGCTGTTTTTT	CASSVGDMDTGELFF
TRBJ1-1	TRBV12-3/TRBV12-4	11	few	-	TGTGCCAGCAGTTTTGACACTGAAGCTTTCTTT	CASSFDTEAFF
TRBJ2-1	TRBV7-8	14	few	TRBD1	TGTGCCAGCAGCTTAGGAGACAGGGGCAATGAGCAGTTCTTC	CASSLGDRGNEQFF
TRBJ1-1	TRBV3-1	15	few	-	TGTGCCAGCAGCCAACATATTACAGGGTTCATTGAAGCTTTCTTT	CASSQHITGFIEAFF
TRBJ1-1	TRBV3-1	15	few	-	TGTGCCAGCAGCCGGACAGAGACTCTAAACACTGAAGTTTTCTTT	CASSRTETLNTEVFF
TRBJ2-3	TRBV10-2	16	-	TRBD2	TGCGCCAGCAGTGCCACTAGCGGGATAAGCACAGATACGCAGTATTTT	CASSATSGISTDTQYF
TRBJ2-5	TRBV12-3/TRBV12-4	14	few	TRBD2	TGTGCCACCCTGAGGGAGGGCAGAGGGGAGACCCAGTACTTC	CATLREGRGETQYF
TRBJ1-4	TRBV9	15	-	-	TGTGCCAGCAGCGTAGAAGGGGCGGCCACTGAAAAACTGTTTTTT	CASSVEGAATEKLFF
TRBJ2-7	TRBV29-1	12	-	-	TGCAGCGTCCGGATACAGGGCTACGAGCAGTACTTC	CSVRIQGYEQYF
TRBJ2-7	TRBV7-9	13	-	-	TGTGCCAGCAGCCTTTCGATCACCTACGAGCAGTACTTC	CASSLSITYEQYF
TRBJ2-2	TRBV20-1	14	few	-	TGCAGTGGCAAGCCTGCATTGGGGACCGGGGAGCTGTTTTTT	CSGKPALGTGELFF